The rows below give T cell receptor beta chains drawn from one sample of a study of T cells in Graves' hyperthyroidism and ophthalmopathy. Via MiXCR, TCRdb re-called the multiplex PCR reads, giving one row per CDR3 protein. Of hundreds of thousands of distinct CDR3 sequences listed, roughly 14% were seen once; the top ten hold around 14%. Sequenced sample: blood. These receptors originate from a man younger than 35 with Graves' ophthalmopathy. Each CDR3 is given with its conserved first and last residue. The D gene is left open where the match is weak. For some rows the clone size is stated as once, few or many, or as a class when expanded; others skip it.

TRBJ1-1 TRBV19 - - CASSKGGIGAEAFF TGTGCCAGTAGTAAAGGAGGGATTGGGGCTGAAGCTTTCTTT
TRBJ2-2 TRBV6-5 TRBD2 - CASSSSGGPNTGELFF TGTGCCAGCAGTTCTAGCGGGGGACCAAACACCGGGGAGCTGTTTTTT
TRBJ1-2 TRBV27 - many CASSLTGTRNGYTF TGTGCCAGCAGTCTTACCGGGACAAGAAATGGCTACACCTTC
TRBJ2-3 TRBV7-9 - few CASSLAPRARPQYF TGTGCCAGCAGCTTAGCACCCCGGGCCCGGCCGCAGTATTTT
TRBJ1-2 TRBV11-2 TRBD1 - CASSQGGTGAPLEDGYTF TGTGCCAGCAGCCAAGGGGGGACAGGGGCTCCCCTAGAGGATGGCTACACCTTC
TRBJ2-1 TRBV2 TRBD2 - CASRDTSGASSYNEQFF TGTGCCAGCAGGGACACTAGCGGGGCGAGCTCCTACAATGAGCAGTTCTTC
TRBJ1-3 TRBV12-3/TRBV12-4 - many CASRLDSNSGNTIYF TGTGCCAGCAGGCTGGACAGCAACTCTGGAAACACCATATATTTT
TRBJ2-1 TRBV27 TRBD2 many CASSWERGGLEQFF TGTGCCAGCAGTTGGGAGCGGGGGGGCCTTGAGCAGTTCTTC
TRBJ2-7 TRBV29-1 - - CSVGRVDPYEQYF TGCAGCGTTGGGAGGGTCGACCCCTACGAGCAGTACTTC
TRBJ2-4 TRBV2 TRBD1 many CASSELGQVKNIQYF TGTGCCAGCAGTGAATTGGGACAGGTTAAAAACATTCAGTACTTC
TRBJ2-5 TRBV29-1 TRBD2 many CSVRLAGYQETQYF TGCAGCGTTCGGCTAGCGGGGTATCAAGAGACCCAGTACTTC
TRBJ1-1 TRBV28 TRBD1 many CASRSTGGSAFF TGTGCCAGCAGATCGACAGGGGGGAGTGCTTTCTTT
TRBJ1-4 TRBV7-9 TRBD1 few CASSSGTGKKLFF TGTGCCAGCAGCTCTGGGACAGGGAAAAAACTGTTTTTT
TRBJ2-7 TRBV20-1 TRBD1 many CSAREDRGFTEQYF TGCAGTGCTAGAGAGGACAGGGGTTTTACCGAGCAGTACTTC
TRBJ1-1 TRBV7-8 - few CASTRGGKTEAFF TGTGCCAGCACCCGGGGGGGGAAAACTGAAGCTTTCTTT
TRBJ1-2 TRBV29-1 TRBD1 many CSVTGEGRIGGYTF TGCAGCGTGACAGGGGAGGGCCGGATAGGCGGCTACACCTTC
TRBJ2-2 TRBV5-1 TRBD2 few CASSLGLAGGQSYTGELFF TGCGCCAGCAGCTTGGGACTAGCGGGGGGACAGTCCTACACCGGGGAGCTGTTTTTT
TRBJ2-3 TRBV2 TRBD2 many CARGGGLAGAGTDTQYF TGTGCCAGGGGGGGGGGACTAGCGGGAGCCGGCACAGATACGCAGTATTTT
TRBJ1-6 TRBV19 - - CASKHGGNSPLHF TGTGCCAGCAAACATGGTGGCAATTCACCCCTCCACTTT
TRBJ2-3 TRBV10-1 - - CASSDVRDTQYF TGCGCCAGCAGTGATGTTAGGGATACGCAGTATTTT
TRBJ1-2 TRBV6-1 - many CASSLGGSYSGYTF TGTGCCAGCAGTTTGGGAGGGTCTTACAGCGGCTACACCTTC
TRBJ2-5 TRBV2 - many CASSAENNQETQYF TGTGCCAGCAGTGCGGAGAACAACCAAGAGACCCAGTACTTC
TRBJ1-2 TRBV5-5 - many CASSLIPDNYGYTF TGTGCCAGCAGCTTGATCCCGGATAACTATGGCTACACCTTC
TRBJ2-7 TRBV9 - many CASSAETSYEQYF TGTGCCAGCAGCGCAGAGACAAGCTACGAGCAGTACTTC
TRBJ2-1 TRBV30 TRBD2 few CAWTVKGLAGEGEQFF TGTGCCTGGACAGTAAAGGGACTAGCGGGAGAGGGTGAGCAGTTCTTC
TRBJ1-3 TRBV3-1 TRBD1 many CASSLNRGLSWDTIYF TGTGCCAGCAGTCTCAACAGGGGCCTTTCTTGGGACACCATATATTTT
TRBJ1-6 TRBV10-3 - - CAIRPGTGMGNSPLHF TGTGCCATCAGGCCTGGCACGGGGATGGGAAATTCACCCCTCCACTTT
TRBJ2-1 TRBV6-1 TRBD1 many CASSTVLTGVPAGGYNEQFF TGTGCCAGCAGTACGGTTTTGACAGGGGTCCCGGCCGGAGGCTACAATGAGCAGTTCTTC
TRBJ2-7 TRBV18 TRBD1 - CASSLQGAREQYF TGTGCCAGCTCATTACAGGGGGCGCGCGAGCAGTACTTC
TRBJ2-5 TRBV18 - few CASSPGILYQETQYF TGTGCCAGCTCACCAGGGATATTGTACCAAGAGACCCAGTACTTC
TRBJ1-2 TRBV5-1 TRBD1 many CASNLDRGIYGYTF TGCGCCAGCAACCTGGACAGGGGGATCTATGGCTACACCTTC
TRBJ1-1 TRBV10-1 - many CASSGGGLDTEAFF TGCGCCAGCAGTGGTGGGGGGTTGGACACTGAAGCTTTCTTT
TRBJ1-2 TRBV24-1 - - CATSDLSGKGYTF TGTGCCACCAGTGATTTGTCCGGGAAAGGCTACACCTTC
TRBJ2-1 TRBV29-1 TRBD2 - CSVVLGLAENNEQFF TGCAGCGTTGTCCTGGGACTAGCGGAAAACAATGAGCAGTTCTTC
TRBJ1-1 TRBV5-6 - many CASSPGPGTEAFF TGTGCCAGCAGCCCAGGCCCCGGGACTGAAGCTTTCTTT
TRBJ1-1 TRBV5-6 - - CASSRGPNSEAFF TGTGCCAGCAGTCGCGGCCCCAACAGCGAAGCTTTCTTT
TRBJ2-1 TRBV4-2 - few CASSHLAAASEQFF TGTGCCAGCAGCCATTTAGCTGCGGCTAGTGAGCAGTTCTTC
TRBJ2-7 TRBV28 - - CASSSLVGSYEQYF TGTGCCAGCAGTTCCCTTGTGGGCTCCTACGAGCAGTACTTC
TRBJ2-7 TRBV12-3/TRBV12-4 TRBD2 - CASSGLAGGNYEQYF TGTGCCAGCAGTGGACTAGCGGGGGGTAACTACGAGCAGTACTTC
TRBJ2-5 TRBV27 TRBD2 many CASSIRRGTSGTQETQYF TGTGCCAGCAGCATTAGAAGGGGGACTAGCGGGACCCAAGAGACCCAGTACTTC
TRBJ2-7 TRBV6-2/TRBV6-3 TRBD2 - CASSFQRGGQYEQYF TGTGCCAGCAGTTTCCAGCGGGGGGGCCAATACGAGCAGTACTTC
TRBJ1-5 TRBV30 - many CAWSRTSGAEPQHF TGTGCCTGGAGTAGGACATCAGGAGCGGAGCCCCAGCATTTT
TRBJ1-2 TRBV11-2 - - CASALDGRLHYGYTF TGTGCCAGCGCTCTAGACGGGAGGCTTCACTATGGCTACACCTTC
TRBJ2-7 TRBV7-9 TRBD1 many CASSLTPVLDRAYEQYF TGTGCCAGCAGCTTAACCCCCGTACTGGACAGGGCCTACGAGCAGTACTTC
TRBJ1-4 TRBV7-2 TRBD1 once CASSLNGGTANEKLFF TGTGCCAGCAGCTTAAACGGCGGGACAGCTAATGAAAAACTGTTTTTT
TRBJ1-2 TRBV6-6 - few CASSYTVVYGYTF TGTGCCAGCAGTTACACGGTAGTCTATGGCTACACCTTC